These T cell receptor beta chains were read from a single sample in a study of T-cell reconstitution after alpha-beta-depleted transplantation in children. TCRdb used MiXCR to reprocess the PCR reads, holding one entry per CDR3 protein. The table shows about 160,000 distinct CDR3 sequences, with 8.5% to 14% occurring only once. The sequencing here drew on PBMCs, taken before TCRalphabeta/CD19-depleted stem cell transplant. These TCRs come from a boy aged 2-9 years with acute myeloid leukemia, due to receive a stem cell transplant. Each CDR3 is given with its conserved first and last residue. D genes are given only for firm matches. Some rows mark clone size as missing; the rest say once, few, many or name a class of expanded clone.

d_call j_call clone_size v_call cdr3_aa cdr3_nt
NA TRBJ2-1 NA TRBV6-1 CASSATGSSYNEQFF TGTGCCAGCAGTGCCACAGGGAGCTCCTACAATGAGCAGTTCTTC
NA TRBJ1-2 many TRBV20-1 CSARGPLGYGYTF TGCAGTGCTAGAGGCCCGCTCGGCTATGGCTACACCTTC
NA TRBJ2-5 NA TRBV7-1 CARGPGLMSYQETQYF TGTGCCAGGGGCCCCGGGCTGATGTCCTACCAAGAGACCCAGTACTTC
TRBD2 TRBJ2-1 many TRBV29-1 CSVGLAGGPDEQFF TGCAGCGTCGGACTAGCGGGAGGGCCAGATGAGCAGTTCTTC
NA TRBJ1-1 NA TRBV11-2 CASSSSGENTEAFF TGTGCCAGCAGCTCCTCTGGGGAGAACACTGAAGCTTTCTTT
TRBD1 TRBJ1-6 many TRBV6-1 CASRTRGINSPLHF TGTGCCAGCAGAACCAGGGGGATTAATTCACCCCTCCACTTT
NA TRBJ2-1 many TRBV5-8 CASSLVLGQGLNEQFF TGTGCCAGCAGCTTGGTCCTCGGGCAGGGCCTCAATGAGCAGTTCTTC
NA TRBJ2-5 many TRBV27 CASRLWGQETQYF TGTGCCAGCAGACTCTGGGGACAAGAGACCCAGTACTTC
NA TRBJ2-1 many TRBV5-1 CASISDPGMGEQFF TGCGCCAGCATCTCGGACCCTGGAATGGGGGAGCAGTTCTTC
TRBD1 TRBJ1-4 many TRBV7-9 CASRLTGEKLFF TGTGCCAGCAGATTGACAGGGGAAAAACTGTTTTTT
NA TRBJ2-3 many TRBV20-1 CSATGPSTDTQYF TGCAGTGCTACGGGACCTAGCACAGATACGCAGTATTTT
NA TRBJ1-4 few TRBV7-2 CASSLVVGNEKLFF TGTGCCAGCAGCTTAGTAGTCGGGAATGAAAAACTGTTTTTT
NA TRBJ1-6 many TRBV19 CASRTGWSSPLHF TGTGCCAGTAGGACAGGATGGAGTTCACCCCTCCACTTT
NA TRBJ2-7 NA TRBV27 CASSLNREYYEQYF TGTGCCAGCAGTTTGAACCGGGAGTACTACGAGCAGTACTTC
NA TRBJ2-4 many TRBV5-6 CASSFGAGANIQYF TGTGCCAGCAGCTTCGGGGCAGGGGCGAACATTCAGTACTTC
NA TRBJ2-1 many TRBV11-3 CASSSRGGREQFF TGTGCCAGCAGCTCAAGGGGGGGGCGTGAGCAGTTCTTC
NA TRBJ1-5 many TRBV4-1 CASSSPEISNQPQHF TGCGCCAGCAGCTCCCCGGAAATTAGCAATCAGCCCCAGCATTTT
NA TRBJ2-1 many TRBV5-1 CASSLADSYNEQFF TGCGCCAGCAGCTTGGCCGACAGCTACAATGAGCAGTTCTTC
NA TRBJ2-1 many TRBV6-6 CASSYSPLDEQFF TGTGCCAGCAGTTACTCCCCACTCGATGAGCAGTTCTTC
NA TRBJ2-1 many TRBV9 CASSVRVGDNEQFF TGTGCCAGCAGCGTAAGGGTTGGCGACAATGAGCAGTTCTTC
NA TRBJ2-1 few TRBV29-1 CSGRDTEYEQFF TGCAGCGGACGAGATACCGAATATGAGCAGTTCTTC
NA TRBJ2-4 many TRBV2 CASSLDYGAKNIQYF TGTGCCAGCAGTTTGGACTATGGGGCCAAAAACATTCAGTACTTC
TRBD1 TRBJ2-7 many TRBV10-3 CATLGTGDYEQYF TGTGCCACCCTCGGGACAGGGGACTACGAGCAGTACTTC
NA TRBJ2-4 many TRBV29-1 CSVASGDGTKNIQYF TGCAGCGTCGCCTCGGGGGATGGGACCAAAAACATTCAGTACTTC
NA TRBJ2-4 many TRBV7-2 CASSLVWGAKNIQYF TGTGCCAGCAGCTTAGTCTGGGGGGCCAAAAACATTCAGTACTTC
NA TRBJ1-2 many TRBV7-3 CASSFTRGQVYGYTF TGTGCCAGCAGCTTCACGCGGGGCCAGGTCTATGGCTACACCTTC
NA TRBJ2-3 many TRBV30 CAWSKGSDTQYF TGTGCCTGGAGTAAGGGGTCAGATACGCAGTATTTT
TRBD1 TRBJ2-7 few TRBV19 CASRGQGAHYEQYF TGTGCCAGTAGGGGACAGGGGGCTCACTACGAGCAGTACTTC
NA TRBJ2-7 many TRBV28 CASSPLRGDYYEQYF TGTGCCAGCAGTCCTCTCAGGGGGGATTACTACGAGCAGTACTTC
NA TRBJ2-1 many TRBV2 CASSETSLDNEQFF TGTGCCAGCAGTGAGACTAGTCTGGACAATGAGCAGTTCTTC
NA TRBJ2-3 many TRBV20-1 CSAKVGADTQYF TGCAGTGCCAAAGTCGGGGCAGATACGCAGTATTTT
NA TRBJ2-4 many TRBV20-1 CSAPGAGHIQYF TGCAGTGCCCCCGGGGCGGGACACATTCAGTACTTC
TRBD2 TRBJ2-1 many TRBV12-3/TRBV12-4 CASSFTSGSPVNEQFF TGTGCCAGCAGTTTTACTAGCGGGAGTCCAGTCAATGAGCAGTTCTTC
NA TRBJ1-2 many TRBV12-3/TRBV12-4 CASSLRGNYGYTF TGTGCCAGCAGTTTAAGGGGTAACTATGGCTACACCTTC
NA TRBJ2-2 many TRBV4-1 CASSPPPRPGELFF TGCGCCAGCAGCCCCCCTCCCAGACCCGGAGAGCTGTTTTTT
NA TRBJ1-1 many TRBV5-5 CASSLDVTTIPLNTEAFF TGTGCCAGCAGCTTGGACGTCACGACAATCCCGTTGAACACTGAAGCTTTCTTT
TRBD1 TRBJ2-3 many TRBV27 CASSSSPQGVGTDTQYF TGTGCCAGCAGTTCATCCCCTCAGGGGGTCGGCACAGATACGCAGTATTTT
TRBD2 TRBJ2-3 many TRBV20-1 CSAVYPSGTDTQYF TGCAGTGCCGTGTACCCTAGCGGAACAGATACGCAGTATTTT
NA TRBJ2-1 many TRBV4-1 CASSHGRVGDNNEQFF TGCGCCAGCAGCCACGGACGGGTGGGGGACAACAATGAGCAGTTCTTC
NA TRBJ2-2 many TRBV5-1 CASRTPGQGQLFF TGCGCCAGCAGAACTCCGGGGCAAGGGCAGCTGTTTTTT
NA TRBJ2-3 many TRBV7-3 CASSFKVGTDTQYF TGTGCCAGCAGCTTTAAGGTGGGCACAGATACGCAGTATTTT
TRBD2 TRBJ2-3 many TRBV3-1 CASSNRGGSEDTQYF TGTGCCAGCAGCAACCGGGGAGGGTCGGAAGATACGCAGTATTTT
TRBD1 TRBJ1-6 many TRBV6-5 CASSPGTGVGSPLHF TGTGCCAGCAGTCCGGGGACAGGGGTGGGTTCACCCCTCCACTTT
NA TRBJ2-1 many TRBV4-1 CASSQDSRYSYNEQFF TGCGCCAGCAGCCAAGATAGCCGATACTCCTACAATGAGCAGTTCTTC
TRBD1 TRBJ1-6 many TRBV5-1 CASSLAGTVYPPLHF TGCGCCAGCAGCTTGGCCGGGACAGTATATCCACCCCTCCACTTT
NA TRBJ2-6 many TRBV5-1 CASSPAGGPGANVLTF TGCGCCAGCAGCCCCGCCGGGGGCCCCGGGGCCAACGTCCTGACTTTC
NA TRBJ2-1 many TRBV20-1 CSASLRDGTYNEQFF TGCAGTGCTTCACTCCGGGACGGAACCTACAATGAGCAGTTCTTC
NA TRBJ2-3 many TRBV7-9 CASSPWRSLPGTQYF TGTGCCAGCAGCCCCTGGAGAAGCCTCCCCGGTACGCAGTATTTT
NA TRBJ2-5 many TRBV20-1 CSARDPVGETQYF TGCAGTGCTAGAGATCCAGTCGGAGAGACCCAGTACTTC
TRBD2 TRBJ2-3 many TRBV28 CASSFAVLAGSTDTQYF TGTGCCAGCAGTTTTGCCGTACTAGCGGGAAGCACAGATACGCAGTATTTT
NA TRBJ2-1 many TRBV7-9 CASSPRAYASYNEQFF TGTGCCAGCAGCCCACGCGCCTACGCCTCCTACAATGAGCAGTTCTTC
TRBD2 TRBJ2-4 many TRBV20-1 CSASSGGFQYF TGCAGTGCTAGTAGCGGGGGTTTTCAGTACTTC
NA TRBJ1-2 NA TRBV2 CASSELSGEDGYTF TGTGCCAGCAGTGAACTTTCAGGGGAAGATGGCTACACCTTC
NA TRBJ2-1 many TRBV5-1 CASSLWEGEQFF TGCGCCAGCAGCTTGTGGGAAGGTGAGCAGTTCTTC
NA TRBJ2-2 NA TRBV28 CAMGPMLPATNTGELFF TGTGCCATGGGCCCCATGCTGCCAGCCACGAACACCGGGGAGCTGTTTTTT
NA TRBJ2-1 many TRBV4-1 CASSQDHNEQFF TGCGCCAGCAGCCAAGATCACAATGAGCAGTTCTTC
TRBD2 TRBJ2-1 many TRBV7-9 CASSGDLAGAGEQFF TGTGCCAGCAGCGGCGACTTAGCGGGGGCGGGTGAGCAGTTCTTC
NA TRBJ2-1 many TRBV3-1 CASSSAKQFF TGTGCCAGCAGCTCAGCCAAGCAGTTCTTC
TRBD1 TRBJ2-7 many TRBV7-6 CASSLAGTGDYEQYF TGTGCCAGCAGCTTAGCCGGGACAGGAGATTACGAGCAGTACTTC
NA TRBJ2-2 many TRBV20-1 CSAPEIGGSNTGELFF TGCAGTGCTCCAGAGATCGGAGGGTCGAACACCGGGGAGCTGTTTTTT